These 29 T cell receptor beta chains originate from one sample sequenced in a study of T cell responses to AZD1222 COVID-19 vaccine. Data came from immunoSEQ multiplex PCR; TCRdb stores just in-frame clones and leaves some out. The table includes 150,000 or so clones, about 88% detected once. The sample in question was peripheral blood, obtained on day 0 of AZD1222 vaccination. These receptors were obtained from an adult in good health.

The chain links TRBV10-3 to TRBJ2-1; perhaps TRBD2 as D (6 bases). Germline lookup yields CDR1 ENHRY and CDR2 SYGVKD. V lost 4 bases, J lost 5 bases, and 12 bases lay in between. CDR3 length: 14 amino acids. The DNA for the CDR3 is TGTGCCATCAGTGCCACTAGCCGGGACAATGAGCAGTTCTTC. Translation gives CAISATSRDNEQFF.

The rearrangement links TRBV4-1 to TRBJ1-6; D not certain. The CDR3 is 14 residues long. The germline gives CDR1 MGHRA, CDR2 YSYEKL. Trimming stripped 4 bases from V and 10 bases from J, with 14 bases between. Here the CDR3 reads CASSPEVRISPLHF. In DNA, the CDR3 is TGCGCCAGCAGCCCGGAAGTAAGGATCTCACCCCTCCACTTT.

This clone rates as medium-sized. V is TRBV27 and J is TRBJ2-1; the match to TRBD1 covers 9 bases. The CDR3 runs 15 residues. Germline V CDR1 and CDR2: MNHEY, SMNVEV (reference sequence). V was pared by 6 bases and J by 6 bases, with 9 bases of the junction left unmatched. The CDR3 protein is CASRPSGTGTNEQFF. The CDR3, as DNA: TGTGCCAGCAGACCTTCCGGGACAGGGACCAATGAGCAGTTCTTC.

The chain carries TRBV19 and TRBJ1-1; no definite D call. V was shortened by 8 bases and J by 0 bases, with 13 bases between the two germline ends. Per the germline V gene, CDR1 is LNHDA and CDR2 is SQIVND (reference sequence). CDR3 length: 14 residues. The CDR3 loop reads CASSYEAMNTEAFF. The DNA of the CDR3 is TGTGCCAGTTCGTACGAGGCCATGAACACTGAAGCTTTCTTT.

V gene TRBV18 combines with J gene TRBJ2-3; no clear D gene. The CDR3 contains 15 residues. Germline V CDR1 and CDR2: KGHSH, LQKENI. Trimming removed 3 bases at V and 0 bases at J, with 10 bases between. The CDR3 protein is CASSPTAASTDTQYF. In DNA, the CDR3 is TGTGCCAGCTCACCGACTGCAGCTAGCACAGATACGCAGTATTTT.

The chain uses TRBV13 and TRBJ1-2; D not certain. The CDR3 loop spans 14 amino acids. Between the trimmed V and J ends, which lost 5 bases and 4 bases, there was a span of 14 bases. The germline V gene encodes CDR1 PRHDT and CDR2 FYEKMQ (reference sequence). The CDR3 DNA reads TGTGCCAGCAGCCTTCCCGACGGAGGCTATGGCTACACCTTC. Translated, it gives CASSLPDGGYGYTF.

The chain uses TRBV6-6 and TRBJ2-3, with D tentatively TRBD1 (6 bases). CDR3 length: 16 residues. The V end lost 6 bases, the J end lost 2 bases, and 18 bases lay between the germline ends. Germline CDR1 is MNHNY and CDR2 is SVGAGI (reference sequence). Here the CDR3 reads CASSPGGQGYTDTQYF. CDR3 bases: TGTGCCAGCAGCCCGGGCGGGCAGGGGTACACAGATACGCAGTATTTT.

The chain uses TRBV4-2 and TRBJ2-2; TRBD2 aligns across 9 bases. J was trimmed by 6 bases and V by 1 base; bases with no gene match: 6. This CDR3 is 16 amino acids long. Germline V lookup: CDR1 LGHNA, CDR2 YNFKEQ. Here the CDR3 reads CASSQGTSEFAGELFF. CDR3 nucleotide sequence: TGTGCCAGCAGCCAAGGGACTAGCGAGTTTGCCGGGGAGCTGTTTTTT.

The chain couples TRBV6-2 or TRBV6-3 to TRBJ1-5, with D uncertain. Germline-derived CDR1 and CDR2 are MNHEY and SVGEGT. V shed 5 bases and J shed 0 bases, with 8 bases lying between them. The CDR3 has 14 amino acids. CDR3 bases: TGTGCCAGCAGTACAGACTTTAGCAATCAGCCCCAGCATTTT. Translation: CASSTDFSNQPQHF.

This clone was counted between two and nine times. This sequence joins TRBV5-5 and TRBJ1-5; D is possibly TRBD1 (5 bases). Trimming cost V 0 bases and J 4 bases, with 11 bases left between them. CDR3 length equals 15 residues. CDR1 and CDR2 (germline): SGHKS, YYEKEE (reference sequence). The CDR3 region is CASSLGTLTNQPQHF. The CDR3 nucleotides are TGTGCCAGCAGCTTGGGGACACTAACTAATCAGCCCCAGCATTTT.

This clone occurred a few times. Other DNA sequences in the sample encode the same CDR3. The chain is built from TRBV28 and TRBJ1-2; D gene ambiguous. Germline CDR1 and CDR2: MDHEN and SYDVKM. This CDR3 is built from 13 residues. V was pared by 2 bases and J by 4 bases, with 8 bases between. CDR3 DNA: TGTGCCAGCAGTTTAACTGCTCTCTATGGCTACACCTTC. This codes for CASSLTALYGYTF.

The chain uses TRBV6-2 or TRBV6-3 and TRBJ2-7; D is perhaps TRBD1 (5 bases). V was clipped by 6 bases and J by 4 bases, with 10 bases between them. The germline V gene encodes CDR1 MNHEY and CDR2 SVGEGT. The length of the CDR3 is 12 residues. The DNA for the CDR3 is TGTGCCAGCAGCAGGGCCAGTTACGAGCAGTACTTC. Its protein product is CASSRASYEQYF.

This sequence joins TRBV2 and TRBJ2-7; the match to TRBD1 covers 10 bases. J lost 5 bases, V lost 6 bases, and 7 bases had no gene match. CDR1 and CDR2 from the germline V gene are SNHLY and FYNNEI. The CDR3 spans 14 residues. DNA of the CDR3: TGTGCCAGCAGCTCGGGACAGGGGAGCCACGAGCAGTACTTC. It encodes CASSSGQGSHEQYF.

The chain joins TRBV6-2 or TRBV6-3 to TRBJ2-2; 9 positions match TRBD2. There are 17 residues in the CDR3. V trimming: 4 bases; J trimming: 5 bases; junction bases outside the gene matches: 11. The germline V gene has CDR1 MNHEY and CDR2 SVGEGT. CDR3 in DNA: TGTGCCAGCAGTTTTACCCCCCGCGGGGGGGATACCGGGGAGCTGTTTTTT. Residues: CASSFTPRGGDTGELFF.

V is TRBV6-5 and J is TRBJ1-2; 8 nucleotides line up with TRBD1. CDR1 and CDR2 from the germline V gene are MNHEY and SVGAGI. Unmatched junction bases numbered 10, after V lost 6 bases and J lost 7 bases. This CDR3 region has 14 residues. This CDR3 reads CASSLGQGRGGYTF. The CDR3 DNA reads TGTGCCAGCAGCCTCGGACAGGGCAGAGGTGGCTACACCTTC.

The rearrangement uses TRBV6-4 and TRBJ2-3; D call uncertain. The germline V gene encodes CDR1 MRHNA and CDR2 SNTAGT. V was trimmed by 8 bases and J by 3 bases, leaving 12 bases between them. The CDR3 has 13 residues. In DNA form, the CDR3 reads TGTGCCAGCGGCCTTGGGGTAACAGATACGCAGTATTTT. This codes for CASGLGVTDTQYF.

The gene calls are TRBV19 and TRBJ1-1; D is uncertain. The CDR3 consists of 13 residues. CDR1 and CDR2 from the germline V gene are LNHDA and SQIVND (reference sequence). V was cut by 10 bases and J by 1 base, with 13 bases left in between. CDR3 sequence (DNA): TGTGCCACTCAAAGGATGGAGAACACTGAAGCTTTCTTT. Translated: CATQRMENTEAFF.

The rearrangement links TRBV5-8 to TRBJ2-7, with D perhaps being TRBD1 or TRBD2 (5 bases each). The V and J ends lost 2 bases and 2 bases respectively, with 11 bases between them. The CDR3 has 14 residues. CDR1 is SGHTS, CDR2 YDEGEE, per germline. CDR3 sequence (DNA): TGTGCCAGCAGCTTACTTCCGGGACCCTACGAGCAGTACTTC. It encodes CASSLLPGPYEQYF.

V usage is TRBV7-6 and J usage is TRBJ2-2; TRBD1 aligns across 7 bases. The CDR3 covers 16 residues. The V segment lost 1 base and the J segment 6 bases; nucleotides outside the gene matches: 8. The germline CDR1 and CDR2 sequences are SGHVS and FNYEAQ. The CDR3 sequence: CASSLVTGSRPGELFF. DNA of the CDR3: TGTGCCAGCAGCTTAGTGACAGGGTCTCGCCCCGGGGAGCTGTTTTTT. The full variable domain, rest sourced from reference TRBV7-6 and TRBJ2-2, is GAGVSQSPRYKVTKRGQDVALRCDPISGHVSLYWYRQALGQGPEFLTYFNYEAQQDKSGLPNDRFSAERPEGSISTLTIQRTEQRDSAMYRCASSLVTGSRPGELFFGEGSRLTVL.

The chain recombines TRBV9 with TRBJ1-2; unclear D gene. Germline CDR1 and CDR2: SGDLS and YYNGEE. The V end was cut by 1 base, the J end by 1 base, with 11 bases between. The CDR3 extends over 15 amino acids. CDR3 nucleotide sequence: TGTGCCAGCAGCGTACCGCCAGAGATTAACTATGGCTACACCTTC. It yields the protein CASSVPPEINYGYTF.

The CDR3 coding sequence is TGTGCCAGCAGCGCCCTGGGACAGGCGGAGAGAGAGACCCAGTACTTC. This sequence encodes CASSALGQAERETQYF. This chain joins TRBV9 and TRBJ2-5, with 8 bases identical to TRBD1. CDR3 length: 16 amino acids. V was clipped by 3 bases and J by 4 bases; unmatched bases: 11. Germline CDR1 is SGDLS and CDR2 is YYNGEE.

The chain carries TRBV10-1 and TRBJ1-1; no clear D. Trimming took off 0 bases at V and 2 bases at J, with 16 bases between the two ends. The CDR3 extends over 17 amino acids. Germline-derived CDR1 and CDR2 are WNHNN and SYGVQD (reference sequence). The CDR3 region has the DNA TGCGCCAGCAGTGAGTCCCTAACCGACGGATATAACACTGAAGCTTTCTTT. It codes for CASSESLTDGYNTEAFF.

V gene TRBV3-1 (or the pseudogene TRBV3-2) combines with J gene TRBJ1-2; 7 bases line up with TRBD1. This CDR3 has 14 residues. CDR1 is LGHDT, CDR2 YNNKEL, per germline (reference sequence). Germline trimming cut 5 bases from V and 6 bases from J; bases unmatched to any gene: 9. Written as DNA, the CDR3 is TGTGCCAGCAGCAAGACGGGACAGCGACATGGCTACACCTTC. It codes for CASSKTGQRHGYTF.

The rearrangement joins TRBV6-2 or TRBV6-3 to TRBJ1-2; D gene uncertain. CDR3 length: 13 amino acids. CDR1 MNHEY and CDR2 SVGEGT come from the germline V gene. Trimming took off 2 bases at V and 6 bases at J, with 10 bases between the two ends. The DNA of the CDR3 is TGTGCCAGCAGTTACCCTCTTATTGATGGCTACACCTTC. Encoded protein: CASSYPLIDGYTF.

This chain links TRBV9 with TRBJ1-1; tentatively, D is TRBD1 (6 bases). Looked up from germline, CDR1 is SGDLS and CDR2 is YYNGEE. V dropped 4 bases and J dropped 3 bases, with 7 bases sitting between them. The CDR3 covers 12 residues. CDR3 amino acids: CASSKGDTEAFF. In nucleotides, the CDR3 is TGTGCCAGCAGCAAGGGGGACACTGAAGCTTTCTTT.

The chain couples TRBV11-2 to TRBJ1-1; no reliable D call. Germline values: CDR1 SGHAT, CDR2 FQNNGV. V gave up 2 bases and J gave up 7 bases, with 8 bases separating them. This CDR3 has 12 residues. This CDR3 reads CASSLNGYEAFF. The DNA for the CDR3 is TGTGCCAGCAGCTTAAACGGGTATGAAGCTTTCTTT.

This clone has only one observation. The chain employs TRBV5-1 and TRBJ2-7; TRBD1 might be the D (5 bases). V was cut by 3 bases and J by 9 bases, with 19 bases left in between. The CDR3 sequence is 14 residues long. From germline, CDR1 is SGHRS and CDR2 YFSETQ. The CDR3 region has the DNA TGCGCCAGCAGCTCCACAGGAGTATCCATGCGGCAGTACTTC. Residues: CASSSTGVSMRQYF.

Concerning this clone: The junction departs from germline at one end; a sequencing error may be responsible. V is TRBV11-2 and J is TRBJ2-6; D is unresolved. The CDR3 sequence is 12 residues long. The germline gives CDR1 SGHAT, CDR2 FQNNGV. The chain's CDR3 is CTSRPGANVLTF. Written as DNA, the CDR3 is TGTACCAGCAGACCTGGGGCCAACGTCCTGACTTTC.

The rearrangement uses TRBV28 and TRBJ1-4; no clear D. The CDR3 runs 13 residues. Between the trimmed V and J ends, which lost 5 bases and 7 bases, there was a span of 11 bases. From germline, CDR1 is MDHEN and CDR2 SYDVKM. The CDR3 nucleotides are TGTGCCAGCAGTAGGCATTCAAGTGAAAAACTGTTTTTT. Translating it yields CASSRHSSEKLFF.